One sample yielded the 4 T cell receptor beta chains listed below, sequenced in a study of blood T cells in healthy people across ages. Next came a second PCR, run for 7 to 11 cycles, which used a sample-barcoded 5' primer along with a J-beta primer mix. TCRdb re-analysed the 5' RACE reads in MiXCR, keeping a single row per CDR3 protein. The sample records a few hundred thousand distinct CDR3 sequences, roughly 29% being singletons. Source material: blood. These receptor sequences come from a woman in her 70s in good health.

Concerning this clonotype itself: This may be a read error: a much more frequent sequence differs by one nucleotide. The chain recombines TRBV7-3 with TRBJ2-7; TRBD2 matches at 13 bases. CDR3 length: 14 residues. Per germline, CDR1 SGHTA and CDR2 FQGTGA. CDR3 DNA: TGTGCCGGCAGTTCCGGACTAGCGGGGGAGGAGCAGTACTTC. This gives the protein CAGSSGLAGEEQYF. The full variable domain, its missing parts supplied by reference TRBV7-3 and TRBJ2-7, is GAGVSQTPSNKVTEKGKYVELRCDPISGHTALYWYRQSLGQGPEFLIYFQGTGAADDSGLPNDRFFAVRPEGSVSTLKIQRTERGDSAVYLCAGSSGLAGEEQYFGPGTRLTVT.

The chain couples TRBV12-3 or TRBV12-4 to TRBJ1-2, with a tentative D call TRBD1 (5 bases). The V end lost 6 bases, the J end lost 6 bases, and 26 bases lay between the germline ends. CDR3 size: 17 residues. CDR3 in DNA: TGTGCCAGCAGCCGGGCCGGGACTCAGGGACTGGCGGATGGCTACACCTTC. This encodes CASSRAGTQGLADGYTF.

This clonotype turned up a few times. The chain is built from TRBV11-2 and TRBJ2-3; 11 bases are a match to TRBD2. The CDR3 totals 14 residues. Germline trimming cut 3 bases from V and 5 bases from J; bases unmatched to any gene: 1. Germline V CDR1 and CDR2: SGHAT, FQNNGV. This chain's CDR3 is CASSFSGGEDTQYF. For the CDR3, the DNA is TGTGCCAGCAGCTTTAGCGGGGGGGAAGATACGCAGTATTTT.

This chain joins TRBV10-3 and TRBJ1-2, with a tentative D call TRBD1 (5 bases). The CDR3 runs to 15 residues. Trimming removed 0 bases at V and 4 bases at J, with 12 bases between. Germline V gives CDR1 ENHRY, CDR2 SYGVKD. The CDR3 is CAISESWDGPYGYTF. Written as DNA, the CDR3 is TGTGCCATCAGTGAGTCCTGGGACGGACCCTATGGCTACACCTTC.